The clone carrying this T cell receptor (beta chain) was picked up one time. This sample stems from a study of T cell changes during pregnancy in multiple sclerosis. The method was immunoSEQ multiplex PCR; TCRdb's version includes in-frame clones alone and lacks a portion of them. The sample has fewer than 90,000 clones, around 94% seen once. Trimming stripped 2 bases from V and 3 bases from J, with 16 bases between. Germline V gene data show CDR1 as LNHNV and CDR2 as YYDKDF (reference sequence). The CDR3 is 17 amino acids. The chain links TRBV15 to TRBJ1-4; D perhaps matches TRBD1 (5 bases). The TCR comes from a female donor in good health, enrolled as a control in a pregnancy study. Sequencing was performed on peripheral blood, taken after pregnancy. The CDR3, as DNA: TGTGCCACCAGCAGACAGGGCCCGCCGGCGGCTAATGAAAAACTGTTTTTT. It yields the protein CATSRQGPPAANEKLFF.